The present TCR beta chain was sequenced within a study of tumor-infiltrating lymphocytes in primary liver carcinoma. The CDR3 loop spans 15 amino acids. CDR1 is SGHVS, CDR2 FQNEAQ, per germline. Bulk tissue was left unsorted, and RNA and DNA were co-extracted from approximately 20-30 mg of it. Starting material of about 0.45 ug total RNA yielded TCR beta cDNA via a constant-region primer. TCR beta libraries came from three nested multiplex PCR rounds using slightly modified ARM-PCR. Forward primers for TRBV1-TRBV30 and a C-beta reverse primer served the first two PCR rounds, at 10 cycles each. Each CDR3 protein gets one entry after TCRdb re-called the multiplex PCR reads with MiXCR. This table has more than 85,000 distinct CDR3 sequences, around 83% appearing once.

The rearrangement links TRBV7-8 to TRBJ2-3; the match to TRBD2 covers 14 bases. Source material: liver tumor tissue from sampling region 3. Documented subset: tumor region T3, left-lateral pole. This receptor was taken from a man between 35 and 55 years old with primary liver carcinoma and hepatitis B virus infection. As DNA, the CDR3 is TGTACCGGCAGCTTGGGACTAGCGGGAGAGAATACGCAGTATTTT. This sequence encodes CTGSLGLAGENTQYF.